Presented here are 23 T cell receptor beta chains from one specimen sequenced in a study of regulatory T cells in long-lasting Graves disease. Arm-PCR with iRepertoire HTBI primers amplified the CDR3 regions for these TCR beta libraries. MiXCR was run by TCRdb on the multiplex PCR reads, yielding one entry per CDR3 protein. The profile shows about 470,000 distinct CDR3 sequences, about 15% of them singletons. Time point noted: newly diagnosed GD, antithyroid drugs for less than 3 months. The TCR library used RNA extracted from PBMCs. These same data were also listed under a study on T cells in Graves' hyperthyroidism and ophthalmopathy.

Sequencing used peripheral blood mononuclear cells (PBMCs), obtained at new diagnosis, from a patient treated with antithyroid drugs. The origin of the receptors is a woman in her twenties or thirties with Graves disease.

V usage is TRBV20-1 and J usage is TRBJ2-1; 8 bases are shared with TRBD2. CDR1 is DFQATT, CDR2 SNEGSKA, per germline (reference sequence). This CDR3 is 16 amino acids long. V was clipped by 0 bases and J by 6 bases; unmatched bases: 10. This CDR3 reads CSARDLASGSINEQFF. The CDR3 nucleotides are TGCAGTGCTAGAGATCTGGCGAGCGGGAGTATCAATGAGCAGTTCTTC.

This clonotype was picked up many times. V is TRBV18 and J is TRBJ2-7; a weak D match, TRBD1 (5 bases). Germline CDR1 reads KGHSH; CDR2 reads LQKENI. This CDR3 has 14 residues. The V end was cut by 4 bases, the J end by 3 bases, with 13 bases between. The CDR3 DNA follows: TGTGCCAGCTCACAGCGACAGAGAAACTACGAGCAGTACTTC. Translating it yields CASSQRQRNYEQYF. The complete variable domain, with remaining parts taken from reference TRBV18 and TRBJ2-7, reads NAGVMQNPRHLVRRRGQEARLRCSPMKGHSHVYWYRQLPEEGLKFMVYLQKENIIDESGMPKERFSAEFPKEGPSILRIQQVVRGDSAAYFCASSQRQRNYEQYFGPGTRLTVT.

The chain links TRBV10-3 to TRBJ2-1; 10 bases map to TRBD2. CDR3 length equals 14 residues. Looked up from germline, CDR1 is ENHRY and CDR2 is SYGVKD. With V trimmed by 10 bases and J by 9 bases, 12 bases remained unmatched. The CDR3 DNA reads TGTGCCAGCGACGCTAGCGGGAGAGGTAGTGAGCAGTTCTTC. Protein sequence: CASDASGRGSEQFF.

This clonotype has ten or more counts. The chain carries TRBV3-1 and TRBJ2-5; 9 bases align to TRBD1. Germline CDR1 LGHDT, CDR2 YNNKEL (reference sequence). The CDR3 totals 15 residues. Losses at the gene ends were 3 bases for V and 4 bases for J; bases not matched to a gene: 6. CDR3 in DNA: TGTGCCAGCAGCCAGGACACAGGGGGCTCAGAGACCCAGTACTTC. It yields the protein CASSQDTGGSETQYF.

This clonotype was seen a handful of times. J is TRBJ2-1 and V is TRBV15; TRBD2 agrees at 9 bases. In germline, CDR1 is LNHNV, CDR2 YYDKDF (reference sequence). Unmatched junction bases numbered 3, after V lost 0 bases and J lost 3 bases. The CDR3 consists of 16 residues. This chain's CDR3 is CATSRDQAGGYNEQFF. CDR3 DNA: TGTGCCACCAGCAGAGATCAAGCGGGAGGCTACAATGAGCAGTTCTTC.

This clonotype has at least ten counts. The genes are TRBV27 and TRBJ2-3; 7 bases fit TRBD2. The CDR3 covers 13 residues. The junction had 0 bases not matched to a gene; V was cut back by 1 base and J by 5 bases. Germline V gives CDR1 MNHEY, CDR2 SMNVEV (reference sequence). CDR3 DNA: TGTGCCAGCAGTTTATTAGCGGGAGATACGCAGTATTTT. Its translation: CASSLLAGDTQYF.

As concerns this clonotype: A much bigger clone sits one base away, suggesting this may be a read error. This chain connects TRBV30 to TRBJ2-3; no firm D call. The J call may be faulty, since TRBJ2-1 better matches the DNA end. The germline gives CDR1 GTSNPN, CDR2 SVGIG (reference sequence). This CDR3 spans 11 amino acids. The CDR3 is CASANSYEQFF. The CDR3, as DNA: TGTGCCTCTGCTAACTCCTACGAGCAGTTCTTC.

The table lists this clonotype with many counts. The chain couples TRBV29-1 to TRBJ2-7, with TRBD1 matching over 7 bases. This CDR3 region has 14 residues. The germline gives CDR1 SQVTM, CDR2 ANQGSEA. After removal of 7 bases from V and 1 base from J, the junction contained 10 bases not matched to a gene. Here the CDR3 DNA reads TGCAGCGCTATAGACAGGGCCCTATCCTACGAGCAGTACTTC. Translating it yields CSAIDRALSYEQYF.

This chain links TRBV4-2 with TRBJ1-2; possibly TRBD1 for D (5 bases). This CDR3 is built from 15 residues. V lost 0 bases, J lost 4 bases, and 12 bases lay in between. CDR1 and CDR2 from the germline V gene are LGHNA and YNFKEQ. This chain's CDR3 is CASSQDTSQGYGYTF. Written as DNA, the CDR3 is TGTGCCAGCAGCCAAGATACCTCCCAGGGCTATGGCTACACCTTC.

In this sample, this clonotype turned up many times. The CDR3 is CASSLVAPYEQYF. As DNA, the CDR3 is TGCGCCAGCAGCTTGGTGGCTCCCTACGAGCAGTACTTC. This rearrangement joins TRBV5-1 to TRBJ2-7, with no clear D. The germline V gene has CDR1 SGHRS and CDR2 YFSETQ. Trimming removed 0 bases at V and 2 bases at J, with 6 bases between. The CDR3 is 13 amino acids.

This clonotype was counted ten times or more. This rearrangement joins TRBV2 to TRBJ2-3; D not resolved. The CDR3 loop spans 15 amino acids. CDR1 and CDR2 (germline): SNHLY, FYNNEI. V lost 1 base to trimming and J lost 2 bases, with 10 bases between them. The CDR3 reads CASSEVGVATDTQYF. CDR3 bases: TGTGCCAGCAGTGAAGTGGGCGTAGCCACAGATACGCAGTATTTT.

This clonotype was found many times. This chain uses TRBV7-2 with TRBJ2-1; D gene ambiguous. This CDR3 is 14 amino acids long. The germline CDR1 and CDR2 sequences are SGHTA and FQGNSA. The ends were cut back, 4 bases at V and 6 bases at J, with 13 bases in the middle. The CDR3 loop is CASSSPRRRNEQFF. The CDR3 DNA reads as TGTGCCAGCAGCTCCCCCCGGAGACGCAATGAGCAGTTCTTC.

At least ten counts were recorded for this clonotype. The genes are TRBV4-1 and TRBJ1-2, with D hard to call. The germline gives CDR1 MGHRA, CDR2 YSYEKL. The CDR3 has 15 residues. V was clipped by 0 bases and J by 8 bases, with 16 bases between them. The CDR3 DNA reads TGCGCCAGCAGCCAAGATGAGTTGGGGTTGTACGGCTACACCTTC. The encoded protein is CASSQDELGLYGYTF.

Points on this clonotype: A much bigger clone sits one base away, suggesting this may be a read error. This rearrangement joins TRBV19 to TRBJ2-4, with D tentatively TRBD2 (6 bases). The CDR3 totals 13 residues. Germline V gene data show CDR1 as LNHDA and CDR2 as SQIVND (reference sequence). Trimming cost V 1 base and J 13 bases, with 14 bases left between them. Here the CDR3 DNA reads TGTGCCAGTAGTATAGCGGACTACAATGAGCAGTACTTC. As protein: CASSIADYNEQYF.

This rearrangement joins TRBV7-9 to TRBJ2-4; 8 bases fit TRBD2. The assigned J gene may be wrong: the sequence end matches TRBJ2-1 better. The CDR3 covers 16 residues. From germline, CDR1 is SEHNR and CDR2 FQNEAQ (reference sequence). As DNA, the CDR3 is TGTGCCAGCAGTCCTACAGCGGGAGAGCCCCGATGGGGGCAGTTCTTC. Residues: CASSPTAGEPRWGQFF.

V gene TRBV27 combines with J gene TRBJ1-3; D unresolved. V was trimmed by 8 bases and J by 0 bases, leaving 8 bases between them. The CDR3 is 13 residues long. Germline V lookup: CDR1 MNHEY, CDR2 SMNVEV (reference sequence). CDR3 amino acids: CASGTGSGNTIYF. The CDR3 DNA reads TGTGCCAGCGGTACTGGCTCTGGAAACACCATATATTTT.

About this clonotype: This likely stems from a read error, as it lies one base from a far larger clone. The chain combines TRBV7-8 with TRBJ1-5; D is ambiguous. Germline V lookup: CDR1 SGHVS, CDR2 FQNEAQ. The CDR3 runs to 13 residues. Trimming stripped 1 base from V and 5 bases from J, with 6 bases between. The DNA of the CDR3 is TGTGCCAGCAGCTTAGGCGAGGATCAGCCCCAGCATTTT. This codes for CASSLGEDQPQHF.

This clonotype came up a few times. The rearrangement links TRBV25-1 to TRBJ1-4; D gene ambiguous. CDR3 length equals 14 residues. The germline V and J ends were trimmed by 2 bases and 8 bases, with 12 bases remaining between them. The germline V gene encodes CDR1 MGHDK and CDR2 SYGVNS. The CDR3 DNA reads as TGTGCCAGCAGTGAAGGCCAGTCTTGGGAAAAACTGTTTTTT. Residues: CASSEGQSWEKLFF.

V is TRBV5-8 and J is TRBJ2-7; D might be TRBD1 or TRBD2, each matching 5 bases. Germline values: CDR1 SGHTS, CDR2 YDEGEE. This CDR3 region has 14 residues. V was pared by 4 bases and J by 3 bases, with 14 bases between. The CDR3 coding sequence is TGTGCCAGCAGCACGGGACGCTTAGTCTACGAGCAGTACTTC. It specifies CASSTGRLVYEQYF. The variable domain in full, with the rest retrieved from reference TRBV5-8 and TRBJ2-7, is EAGVTQSPTHLIKTRGQQATLRCSPISGHTSVYWYQQALGLGLQFLLWYDEGEERNRGNFPPRFSGRQFPNYSSELNVNALELEDSALYLCASSTGRLVYEQYFGPGTRLTVT.

This clonotype has a count of ten or more. The DNA of the CDR3 is TGCAGTGCTAGAGTCGGGGGCGAGCAGTACTTC. Translating gives CSARVGGEQYF. This rearrangement joins TRBV20-1 to TRBJ2-7, with D tentatively TRBD2 (6 bases). The CDR3 totals 11 residues. The ends were cut back, 1 base at V and 6 bases at J, with 7 bases in the middle. Per the germline V gene, CDR1 is DFQATT and CDR2 is SNEGSKA (reference sequence).

The chain employs TRBV24-1 and TRBJ2-5, with 12 bases aligning to TRBD1. This CDR3 has 15 residues. J was trimmed by 4 bases and V by 3 bases; bases with no gene match: 2. CDR1 and CDR2 (germline): KGHDR, SFDVKD. The CDR3 sequence: CATSDRDRGRETQYF. CDR3 DNA: TGTGCCACCAGTGATCGGGACAGGGGGCGAGAGACCCAGTACTTC.

The sample holds many counts of this clonotype. V and J are TRBV24-1 and TRBJ2-1, with D uncertain. CDR1 and CDR2 (germline): KGHDR, SFDVKD. V was pared by 3 bases and J by 3 bases, with 11 bases between. This CDR3 comprises 15 residues. The CDR3 DNA reads TGTGCCACCAGTGATCAGTGGAAGGGCTACAATGAGCAGTTCTTC. Translating it yields CATSDQWKGYNEQFF.

The chain carries TRBV2 and TRBJ1-4; D is perhaps TRBD1 (6 bases). The length of the CDR3 is 15 residues. V was pared by 1 base and J by 4 bases, with 10 bases between. Germline CDR1 SNHLY, CDR2 FYNNEI. Here the CDR3 reads CASSEGAGVNEKLFF. CDR3 bases: TGTGCCAGCAGTGAAGGGGCAGGGGTTAATGAAAAACTGTTTTTT.